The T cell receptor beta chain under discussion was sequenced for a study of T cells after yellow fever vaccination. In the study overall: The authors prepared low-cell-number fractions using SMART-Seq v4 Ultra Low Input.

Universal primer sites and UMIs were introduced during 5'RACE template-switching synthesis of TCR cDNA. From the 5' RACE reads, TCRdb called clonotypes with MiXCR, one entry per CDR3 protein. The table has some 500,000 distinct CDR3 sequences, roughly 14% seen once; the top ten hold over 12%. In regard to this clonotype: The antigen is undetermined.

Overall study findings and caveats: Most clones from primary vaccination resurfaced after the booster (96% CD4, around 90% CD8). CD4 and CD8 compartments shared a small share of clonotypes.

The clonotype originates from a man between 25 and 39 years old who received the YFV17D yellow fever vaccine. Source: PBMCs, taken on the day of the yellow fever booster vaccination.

The CDR3 DNA is TGCAGTGCTAGAGCAGGGGTCACAGATACGCAGTATTTT. Translating gives CSARAGVTDTQYF. The V gene is TRBV20-1, the J gene TRBJ2-3, with D maybe TRBD1 (6 bases). CDR3 length equals 13 residues. Trimming took 1 base from V and 2 from J, leaving 7 bases between them. Germline CDR1 reads DFQATT; CDR2 reads SNEGSKA (reference sequence).